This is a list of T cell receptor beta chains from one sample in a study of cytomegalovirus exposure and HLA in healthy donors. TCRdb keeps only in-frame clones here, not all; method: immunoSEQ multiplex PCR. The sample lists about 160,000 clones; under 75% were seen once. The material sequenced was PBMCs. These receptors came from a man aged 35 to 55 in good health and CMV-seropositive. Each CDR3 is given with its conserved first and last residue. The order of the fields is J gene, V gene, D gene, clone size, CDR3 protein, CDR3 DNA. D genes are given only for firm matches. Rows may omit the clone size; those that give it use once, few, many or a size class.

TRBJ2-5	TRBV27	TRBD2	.	CASSPTGLAVKEAQYF	TGTGCCAGCAGTCCCACGGGACTAGCGGTCAAAGAGGCCCAGTACTTC
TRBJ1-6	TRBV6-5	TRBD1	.	CASSYSTGTGDSPLHF	TGTGCCAGCAGTTACTCTACTGGGACAGGGGATTCACCCCTCCACTTT
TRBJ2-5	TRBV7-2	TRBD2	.	CASSLSRGGQETQYF	TGTGCCAGCAGCTTATCTCGGGGGGGCCAAGAGACCCAGTACTTC
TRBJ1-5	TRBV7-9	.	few	CASSLGSINQPQHF	TGTGCCAGCAGCTTAGGTAGTATCAATCAGCCCCAGCATTTT
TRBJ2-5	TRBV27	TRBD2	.	CASRAGAGEQYF	TGTGCCAGCAGAGCGGGGGCAGGGGAGCAGTACTTC
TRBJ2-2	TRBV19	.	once	CASSIVAPTGNTGELFF	TGTGCCAGTAGTATAGTGGCCCCGACAGGGAACACCGGGGAGCTGTTTTTT
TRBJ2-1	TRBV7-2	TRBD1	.	CASSLSVQGSNEQFF	TGTGCCAGCAGCTTAAGTGTACAGGGGTCCAATGAGCAGTTCTTC
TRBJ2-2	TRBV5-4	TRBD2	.	CASSHAGTSNGELFF	TGTGCCAGCAGCCACGCCGGGACTAGCAACGGGGAGCTGTTTTTT
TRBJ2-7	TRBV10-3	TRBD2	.	CAISGGRGLSYEQYF	TGTGCCATCAGTGGCGGGAGGGGGCTCTCCTACGAGCAGTACTTC
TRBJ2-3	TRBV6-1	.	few	CASSLYRATDTQYF	TGTGCCAGCAGCCTCTATCGCGCCACAGATACGCAGTATTTT
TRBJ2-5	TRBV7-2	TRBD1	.	CASSLTGTGGWETQYF	TGTGCCAGCAGCTTAACTGGGACAGGGGGCTGGGAGACCCAGTACTTC
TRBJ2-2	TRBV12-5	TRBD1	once	CASGPGQNPNTGELFF	TGTGCTAGTGGTCCGGGACAGAACCCGAACACCGGGGAGCTGTTTTTT
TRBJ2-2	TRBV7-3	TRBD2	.	CASSLLLAGSGGELFF	TGTGCCAGCAGCTTACTCCTAGCGGGGTCCGGAGGGGAGCTGTTTTTT
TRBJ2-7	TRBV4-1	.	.	CASSQLRGTKEQYF	TGCGCCAGCAGCCAACTTAGGGGGACGAAGGAGCAGTACTTC
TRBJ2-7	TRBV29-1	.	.	CSVGRGNNEQYF	TGCAGCGTTGGACGGGGTAACAACGAGCAGTACTTC
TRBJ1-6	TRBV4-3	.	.	CASSPQGTNSPLHF	TGCGCCAGCAGCCCCCAGGGTACTAATTCACCCCTCCACTTT
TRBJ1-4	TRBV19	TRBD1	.	CASRPGQGREKLFF	TGTGCCAGTAGACCCGGACAGGGCAGAGAAAAACTGTTTTTT
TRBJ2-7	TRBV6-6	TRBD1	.	CASRPRTGNTYEQYF	TGTGCCAGCAGACCCCGGACAGGAAACACCTACGAGCAGTACTTC
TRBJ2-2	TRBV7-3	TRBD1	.	CASSSYRGETGELFF	TGTGCCAGCAGCTCGTACAGGGGCGAGACCGGGGAGCTGTTTTTT
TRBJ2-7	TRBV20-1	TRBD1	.	CSTQQGYEQYF	TGCAGTACCCAACAGGGGTACGAGCAGTACTTC
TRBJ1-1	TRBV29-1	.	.	CSVVRGLNTEAFF	TGCAGCGTTGTCCGGGGATTGAACACTGAAGCTTTCTTT
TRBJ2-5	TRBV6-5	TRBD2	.	CASTTGTSGETQYF	TGTGCCAGCACAACCGGGACTAGCGGAGAGACCCAGTACTTC
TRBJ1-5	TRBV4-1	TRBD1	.	CASSQDGRGAYQPQHF	TGCGCCAGCAGCCAAGATGGCAGGGGGGCCTATCAGCCCCAGCATTTT
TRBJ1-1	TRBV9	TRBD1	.	CASSNLRTFGTGAEAFF	TGTGCCAGCAGCAATCTAAGGACCTTCGGGACAGGAGCTGAAGCTTTCTTT
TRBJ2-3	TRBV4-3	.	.	CASSQGGGVTDTQYF	TGCGCCAGCAGCCAAGGTGGCGGGGTCACAGATACGCAGTATTTT
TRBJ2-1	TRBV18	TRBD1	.	CASSLGQGNEQFF	TGTGCCAGCTCCCTTGGACAGGGCAATGAGCAGTTCTTC
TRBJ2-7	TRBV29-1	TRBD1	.	CSVANRGRREQYF	TGCAGCGTTGCTAACAGGGGGCGTCGGGAGCAGTACTTC
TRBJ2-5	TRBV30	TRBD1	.	CAWDRQGVKTQYF	TGTGCCTGGGACCGACAGGGAGTAAAGACCCAGTACTTC
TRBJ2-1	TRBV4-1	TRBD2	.	CASSQGRTSGQYNEQFF	TGCGCCAGCAGCCAAGGAAGAACTAGCGGGCAATACAATGAGCAGTTCTTC
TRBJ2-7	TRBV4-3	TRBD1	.	CASSPGRQGAYEQYF	TGCGCCAGCAGCCCAGGCAGACAGGGGGCCTACGAGCAGTACTTC
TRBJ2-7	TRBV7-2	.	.	CASSLAHLRFDEQYF	TGTGCCAGCAGCTTAGCGCACCTCAGGTTCGACGAGCAGTACTTC
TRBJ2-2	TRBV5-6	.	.	CASSHSWTGELFF	TGTGCCAGCAGCCATAGCTGGACCGGGGAGCTGTTTTTT
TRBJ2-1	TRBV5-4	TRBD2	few	CASSLDGGAYNEQFF	TGTGCCAGCAGCTTGGACGGGGGGGCTTACAATGAGCAGTTCTTC
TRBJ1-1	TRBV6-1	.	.	CASSTRSLNTEAFF	TGTGCCAGCAGTACCCGTAGCCTGAACACTGAAGCTTTCTTT
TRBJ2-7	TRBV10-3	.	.	CAIRTDSAYEQYF	TGTGCCATCAGAACTGACAGTGCCTACGAGCAGTACTTC
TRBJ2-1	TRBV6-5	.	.	CASLRAGAYNEQFF	TGTGCCAGCCTGAGGGCAGGGGCCTACAATGAGCAGTTCTTC
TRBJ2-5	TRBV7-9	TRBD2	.	CSSSSRGGSGGFQETQYF	TGTTCCAGCAGCTCCCGAGGGGGTAGCGGGGGTTTCCAAGAGACCCAGTACTTC
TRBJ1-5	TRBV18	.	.	CASSPRHTDNQPQHF	TGTGCCAGCTCACCACGGCACACCGATAATCAGCCCCAGCATTTT
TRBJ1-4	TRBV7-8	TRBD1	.	CASSLLTGVNEKLFF	TGTGCCAGCAGCCTCCTGACAGGGGTTAATGAAAAACTGTTTTTT
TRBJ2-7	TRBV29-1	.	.	CSVEDRTSYEQYF	TGCAGCGTTGAGGACCGGACATCCTACGAGCAGTACTTC
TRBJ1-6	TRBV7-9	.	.	CSSSIRGGPLHF	TGTTCCAGCAGCATCAGGGGAGGGCCCCTCCACTTT
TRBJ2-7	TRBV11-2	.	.	CASSFLLGTGAVWDF	TGTGCCAGCAGCTTCCTCCTCGGGACTGGGGCAGTGTGGGACTTC
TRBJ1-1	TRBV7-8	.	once	CASSLYLGGPTEAFF	TGTGCCAGCAGCTTATACCTCGGAGGGCCCACTGAAGCTTTCTTT
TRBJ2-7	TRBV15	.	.	CATSRSRQDRYEQYF	TGTGCCACCAGCAGATCGAGACAGGACCGCTACGAGCAGTACTTC
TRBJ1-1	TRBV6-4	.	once	CASSVRPNTEAFF	TGTGCCAGCAGTGTTCGTCCGAACACTGAAGCTTTCTTT
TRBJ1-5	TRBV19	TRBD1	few	CASSLDRVNQPQHF	TGTGCCAGTAGTTTAGACAGGGTGAATCAGCCCCAGCATTTT
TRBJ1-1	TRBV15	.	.	CATSSLTDEAFF	TGTGCCACCAGCAGTCTCACAGATGAAGCTTTCTTT